The sequence of this TCR beta chain was determined in a study of T cells in Graves' hyperthyroidism and ophthalmopathy. Study-level findings and limits: Ophthalmopathy and stable hyperthyroidism were told apart by a 13 V-J model. Median prediction lead before ophthalmopathy onset was around 6.9 months with the model.

Amplification of TCR beta CDR3 regions used RNA as the template. The HTBI primer set drove a first-round RT-PCR of the TCR CDR3. TCRdb re-derived calls from the multiplex PCR reads in MiXCR, one entry per CDR3 protein. The table lists approximately 740,000 distinct CDR3 sequences, about 14% of them singletons. There are 13 residues in the CDR3. V was pared by 5 bases and J by 3 bases, with 8 bases between. Germline V gene data show CDR1 as SGHAT and CDR2 as FQNNGV. This clonotype showed up many times. The antigen is not known. This clonotype was obtained from a young woman with Graves' hyperthyroidism. Input material: blood. J is TRBJ1-5 and V is TRBV11-2; weak D call: TRBD1 (5 bases). CDR3 in DNA: TGTGCCAGCAGCCGACAGAACAATCAGCCCCAGCATTTT. Amino acid sequence: CASSRQNNQPQHF.